These T cell receptor beta chains were read from a single sample in a study of T cells in Graves' hyperthyroidism and ophthalmopathy. Each CDR3 protein gets one entry after TCRdb re-called the multiplex PCR reads with MiXCR. The table shows 270,000 or so distinct CDR3 sequences, with 13% to 15% occurring only once. The sequencing input was blood. The origin of the receptors is a woman aged 45-65 years with Graves' hyperthyroidism that later progressed to Graves' ophthalmopathy. Each CDR3 is given without its conserved first and last residue.

>TRBV20-1|TRBJ2-7|14
SARDYTGGSGYEQY
>TRBV7-2|TRBJ1-3|15
ASSLTRQPFSGNTIY
>TRBV7-9|TRBJ1-5|10
ASSPDNQPQH
>TRBV11-1|TRBJ1-5|12
ASSPDVSNQPQH
>TRBV29-1|TRBJ2-7|10
SVEGDSYEQY
>TRBV11-2|TRBJ2-7|14
ASSRIPGPPGHEQY
>TRBV6-1|TRBJ1-2|14
ASSGSGSRRTYGYT
>TRBV20-1|TRBJ2-1|12
SAKDLVRYNEQF
>TRBV6-4|TRBJ2-2|13
ASSGTSGTTGELF
>TRBV13|TRBJ2-7|11
ASSPQRAGEQY
>TRBV28|TRBJ2-3|12
ASSSGGRLDTQY
>TRBV7-9|TRBJ2-7|15
ASSSAWALAGTYEQY
>TRBV7-9|TRBJ1-5|14
ASSLSGQGLNQPQH
>TRBV2|TRBJ1-1|11
ASSGADRFEAF
>TRBV15|TRBJ2-2|16
ATSRGWLGRGSTGELF
>TRBV9|TRBJ2-2|14
ASSVGIAGNTGELF
>TRBV9|TRBJ1-3|12
ASSVELSGNTIY
>TRBV18|TRBJ1-1|14
ASSPGAPSINTEAF
>TRBV28|TRBJ2-7|14
ASSFVVVRQGGEQY
>TRBV15|TRBJ2-1|14
ATSRLAGVTPNEQF
>TRBV28|TRBJ2-7|12
ASSERALPYEQY
>TRBV28|TRBJ2-7|12
ASRREVSSYEQY
>TRBV27|TRBJ1-2|12
ASSPRIRGYGYT
>TRBV6-1|TRBJ2-7|13
ASKRFDRGAYEQY
>TRBV30|TRBJ2-1|12
AWRELGGRDEQF
>TRBV3-1|TRBJ1-2|12
ASSGSDEGYGYT
>TRBV30|TRBJ2-1|12
VSEGPPFRNEQF
>TRBV7-6|TRBJ2-3|14
ASSFLRGRSTDTQY
>TRBV30|TRBJ1-5|12
AWSERGGNQPQH
>TRBV4-1|TRBJ2-2|13
PSSQGVANTGELF
>TRBV2|TRBJ1-2|9
AIGTGGGYT
>TRBV14|TRBJ2-3|13
ASSQVSPSTDTQY
>TRBV3-1|TRBJ2-1|16
ASSPTGLAGGTYNEQF
>TRBV12-3/TRBV12-4|TRBJ2-1|14
ASSSETSGRLDEQF
>TRBV28|TRBJ1-2|12
ASSPGSFVSRFT
>TRBV28|TRBJ1-2|12
ASSLTSSGVGYT
>TRBV20-1|TRBJ2-3|10
SARSVGDTQY
>TRBV11-3|TRBJ1-2|14
ASSFGRKKANYGYT
>TRBV30|TRBJ1-1|13
AWSTTDRGQTEAF
>TRBV18|TRBJ2-3|12
AGSPTRGTDTQY
>TRBV4-1|TRBJ1-5|13
ASSQVWDRDQPQH